This T cell receptor beta chain was profiled in a study of blood T cell repertoires in COVID-19. Background on the study: T cells, B-cell-depleted T cells, or PBMCs supplied cDNA or gDNA.

Germline-derived CDR1 and CDR2 are SGHNT and YENEEA. This CDR3 contains 16 residues. The V segment lost 1 base and the J segment 3 bases; nucleotides outside the gene matches: 0. Authors' analysis steps: Amplification from reference gene primers served as the basis for estimated nucleated cell counts. Clones were sequenced by immunoSEQ multiplex PCR, and TCRdb holds only the in-frame ones, with some missing. V, J and clone size derive from that table, while D and trimming were established from the DNA sequence. The sample contains 160,000 or so clones, 79% of which appear only once. This chain links TRBV11-3 with TRBJ2-3; 14 nucleotides match TRBD2. Sequencing input: peripheral blood. This receptor was taken from a woman aged 60-75 years with COVID-19, enrolled during active disease. This chain's CDR3 is CASSLGTSGRTDTQYF. The CDR3 nucleotides read TGTGCCAGCAGCTTAGGGACTAGCGGGAGGACAGATACGCAGTATTTT.